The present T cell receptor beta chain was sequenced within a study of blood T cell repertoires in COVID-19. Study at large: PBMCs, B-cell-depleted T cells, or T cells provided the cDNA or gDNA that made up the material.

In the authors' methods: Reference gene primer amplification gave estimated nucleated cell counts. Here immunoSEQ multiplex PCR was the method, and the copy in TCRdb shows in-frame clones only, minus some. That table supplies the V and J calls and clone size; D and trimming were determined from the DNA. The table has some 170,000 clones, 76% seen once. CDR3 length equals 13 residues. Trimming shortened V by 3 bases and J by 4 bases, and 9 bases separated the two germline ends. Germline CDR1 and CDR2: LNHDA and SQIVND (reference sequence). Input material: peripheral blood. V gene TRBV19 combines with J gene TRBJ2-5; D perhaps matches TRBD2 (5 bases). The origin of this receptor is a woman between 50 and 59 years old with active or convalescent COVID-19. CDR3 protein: CASSISSGETQYF. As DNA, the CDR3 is TGTGCCAGTAGTATTTCCAGCGGAGAGACCCAGTACTTC. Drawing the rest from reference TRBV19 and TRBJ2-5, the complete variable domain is DGGITQSPKYLFRKEGQNVTLSCEQNLNHDAMYWYRQDPGQGLRLIYYSQIVNDFQKGDIAEGYSVSREKKESFPLTVTSAQKNPTAFYLCASSISSGETQYFGPGTRLLVL.